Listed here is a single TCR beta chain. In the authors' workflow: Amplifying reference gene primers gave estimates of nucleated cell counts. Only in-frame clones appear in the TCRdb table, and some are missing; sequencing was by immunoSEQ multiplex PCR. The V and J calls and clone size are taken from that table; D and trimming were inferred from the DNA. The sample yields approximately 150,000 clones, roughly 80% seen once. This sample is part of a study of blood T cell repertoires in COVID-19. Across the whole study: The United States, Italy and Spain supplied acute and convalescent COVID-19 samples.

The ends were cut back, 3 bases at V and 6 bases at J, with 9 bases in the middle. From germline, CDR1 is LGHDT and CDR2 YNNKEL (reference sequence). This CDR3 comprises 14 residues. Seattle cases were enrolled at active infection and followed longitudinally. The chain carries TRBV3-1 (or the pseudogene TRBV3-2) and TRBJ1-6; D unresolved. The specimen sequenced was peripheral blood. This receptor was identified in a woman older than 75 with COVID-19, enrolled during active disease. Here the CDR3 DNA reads TGTGCCAGCAGCCAGCGCCTCTCTAATTCACCCCTCCACTTT. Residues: CASSQRLSNSPLHF.